Below are 32 T cell receptor beta chains sequenced from a single sample in a study of blood T cell repertoires in COVID-19. Measured with immunoSEQ multiplex PCR; TCRdb has only the in-frame clones, and not every one. The repertoire includes around 57,000 clones, over 75% of them detected once, and over 7.5% sits in the top ten. Input material: peripheral blood. These receptors originate from a man aged 45-60 years with active COVID-19.

This rearrangement joins TRBV7-6 to TRBJ2-7; perhaps TRBD2 as D (5 bases). V lost 1 base, J lost 2 bases, and 12 bases lay in between. CDR3 length equals 15 residues. Germline V gene sequence: CDR1 SGHVS, CDR2 FNYEAQ. CDR3 coding DNA: TGTGCCAGCAGCTTAGTCGAGGGTTTGACCTACGAGCAGTACTTC. Encoded protein: CASSLVEGLTYEQYF. The whole variable domain, filled in from reference TRBV7-6 and TRBJ2-7, reads GAGVSQSPRYKVTKRGQDVALRCDPISGHVSLYWYRQALGQGPEFLTYFNYEAQQDKSGLPNDRFSAERPEGSISTLTIQRTEQRDSAMYRCASSLVEGLTYEQYFGPGTRLTVT.

The V call is TRBV18, the J call TRBJ1-4; 9 nucleotides agree with TRBD1. V lost 4 bases to trimming and J lost 1 base; unmatched junction nucleotides: 7. Germline V gene data show CDR1 as KGHSH and CDR2 as LQKENI. CDR3 size: 17 residues. DNA of the CDR3: TGTGCCAGCTCACTTGGACAGGGGAGTGGAACTAATGAAAAACTGTTTTTT. Translated, it gives CASSLGQGSGTNEKLFF.

V is TRBV7-8 and J is TRBJ2-7; 7 bases map to TRBD1. The germline CDR1 and CDR2 sequences are SGHVS and FQNEAQ. The CDR3 is 14 residues long. J was trimmed by 2 bases and V by 2 bases; bases with no gene match: 3. CDR3 coding DNA: TGTGCCAGCAGCTTATGGGACAGCCCCTACGAGCAGTACTTC. This sequence encodes CASSLWDSPYEQYF.

The chain is built from TRBV3-1 (or the pseudogene TRBV3-2) and TRBJ2-5; 10 bases map to TRBD2. The junction had 4 bases not matched to a gene; V was cut back by 1 base and J by 5 bases. There are 15 residues in the CDR3. Looked up from germline, CDR1 is LGHDT and CDR2 is YNNKEL (reference sequence). The CDR3 DNA follows: TGTGCCAGCAGCCAAGTTAGCGGGGGGACGGAGACCCAGTACTTC. Translated: CASSQVSGGTETQYF.

The genes are TRBV7-3 and TRBJ2-1, with 14 bases identical to TRBD2. Looked up from germline, CDR1 is SGHTA and CDR2 is FQGTGA. The CDR3 consists of 15 residues. With 5 bases clipped from V and 12 bases from J, the junction kept 9 bases outside the gene matches. CDR3 sequence: CASSNGLAGGHGQFF. In DNA form, the CDR3 reads TGTGCCAGCAGCAACGGACTAGCGGGGGGCCATGGGCAGTTCTTC.

This clone was detected once. This rearrangement joins TRBV6-5 to TRBJ1-3; no definite D call. Germline V CDR1 and CDR2: MNHEY, SVGAGI. V lost 6 bases, J lost 7 bases, and 13 bases lay in between. The CDR3 covers 13 residues. The DNA of the CDR3 is TGTGCCAGCAGGAACGCCGCGACTAACACCATATATTTT. Translating it yields CASRNAATNTIYF.

This clone was observed a single time. The chain has TRBV28 and TRBJ1-2, with 7 bases aligning to TRBD1. The CDR3 loop spans 15 amino acids. Germline CDR1 MDHEN, CDR2 SYDVKM. V lost 6 bases and J lost 0; bases outside the gene matches: 7. The CDR3 is CASRAGTASNYGYTF. The CDR3 region has the DNA TGTGCCAGCAGGGCCGGGACAGCTTCTAACTATGGCTACACCTTC.

The J gene is TRBJ2-3, the V gene TRBV11-2; 9 bases are a match to TRBD2. Trimming removed 5 bases from V and 5 bases from J; junction bases left unmatched: 8. Germline assignment: CDR1 SGHAT and CDR2 FQNNGV. This CDR3 comprises 15 residues. CDR3 in DNA: TGTGCCAGCAGCCAGGCGGGGGGGCCCGGAGATACGCAGTATTTT. Its translation: CASSQAGGPGDTQYF.

The chain joins TRBV15 to TRBJ2-7, with 8 bases aligning to TRBD1. The CDR3 is 17 residues long. V dropped 0 bases and J dropped 1; count of bases not matched to a gene: 8. Per the germline V gene, CDR1 is LNHNV and CDR2 is YYDKDF (reference sequence). The CDR3 reads CATSRDPTRTGSYEQYF. Written as DNA, the CDR3 is TGTGCCACCAGCAGAGATCCTACGAGGACAGGGTCCTACGAGCAGTACTTC.

The chain has TRBV7-8 and TRBJ2-3; D call uncertain. The germline V and J ends were trimmed by 5 bases and 4 bases, with 10 bases remaining between them. CDR3 length equals 13 residues. Germline V gene lookup returns CDR1 SGHVS and CDR2 FQNEAQ. In DNA form, the CDR3 reads TGTGCCAGCAGCCGAAACACAGCAGATACGCAGTATTTT. As protein: CASSRNTADTQYF.

The chain is built from TRBV6-5 and TRBJ2-5; D is perhaps TRBD2 (5 bases). CDR1 is MNHEY and CDR2 is SVGAGI in the germline V gene. V was clipped by 2 bases and J by 2 bases, with 9 bases between them. The length of the CDR3 is 14 residues. The CDR3 sequence: CASSYEGRQETQYF. CDR3 coding DNA: TGTGCCAGCAGTTACGAGGGTAGACAAGAGACCCAGTACTTC.

The chain carries TRBV6-5 and TRBJ1-5, with no clear D. The V gene lost 7 bases and the J gene lost 0 bases, with 13 bases spanning the gap. CDR3 length: 15 residues. From germline, CDR1 is MNHEY and CDR2 SVGAGI. CDR3 protein: CASMTSVLSNQPQHF. CDR3 in DNA: TGTGCCAGCATGACTTCGGTACTTAGCAATCAGCCCCAGCATTTT.

The CDR3 DNA is TGTGCCAGCAGTTCACCTCTCGGGGGGAAGACAGGGGATAATGAAAAACTGTTTTTT. Encoded protein: CASSSPLGGKTGDNEKLFF. The chain has TRBV28 and TRBJ1-4, with 8 bases that match TRBD1. The CDR3 extends over 19 amino acids. Germline trimming cut 4 bases from V and 4 bases from J; bases unmatched to any gene: 17. Germline CDR1 reads MDHEN; CDR2 reads SYDVKM.

J is TRBJ1-4 and V is TRBV29-1; D might be TRBD1 (6 bases). The V gene's germline CDR1 is SQVTM and CDR2 ANQGSEA. Trimming removed 7 bases at V and 8 bases at J, with 20 bases between. The CDR3 is 14 residues long. DNA for the CDR3: TGCAGCGCCTGCCGTCAGGGGATGCACGAAAAACTGTTTTTT. This translates into CSACRQGMHEKLFF.

This clone was seen just once. V gene TRBV13 combines with J gene TRBJ2-7, with a tentative D call TRBD1 (5 bases). Trimming removed 7 bases at V and 0 bases at J, with 16 bases between. The CDR3 has 15 amino acids. Looked up from germline, CDR1 is PRHDT and CDR2 is FYEKMQ (reference sequence). In nucleotides, the CDR3 is TGTGCCAGCACCCCTAGGGGCTCTTACTCCTACGAGCAGTACTTC. This sequence encodes CASTPRGSYSYEQYF.

V is TRBV5-6 and J is TRBJ2-7; 10 nucleotides agree with TRBD1. The V gene end was trimmed by 3 bases and the J gene end by 3 bases; junction bases not matched to a gene: 3. CDR1 and CDR2 (germline): SGHDT, YYEEEE. The CDR3 extends over 14 amino acids. The CDR3 DNA follows: TGTGCCAGCAGCTCCGGGACAGGGGTCTACGAGCAGTACTTC. It encodes CASSSGTGVYEQYF.

The chain employs TRBV19 and TRBJ1-5; D gene uncertain. This CDR3 spans 15 amino acids. Germline V CDR1 and CDR2: LNHDA, SQIVND (reference sequence). Trimming removed 3 bases from V and 0 bases from J, with 9 bases in between. CDR3 amino acids: CASSIAASSNQPQHF. In DNA form, the CDR3 reads TGTGCCAGTAGTATTGCGGCATCTAGCAATCAGCCCCAGCATTTT.

The J gene is TRBJ2-3, the V gene TRBV7-3; D perhaps matches TRBD2 (5 bases). The length of the CDR3 is 13 residues. Germline V gives CDR1 SGHTA, CDR2 FQGTGA. V lost 6 bases and J 7 bases, leaving 14 bases between the germline ends. The CDR3 DNA sequence: TGTGCCAGCAGAACCCCGCCCGGGAATACGCAGTATTTT. Translating gives CASRTPPGNTQYF.

This clone is medium-sized in the sample. The chain joins TRBV29-1 to TRBJ1-1; D ambiguous. Germline V gene data show CDR1 as SQVTM and CDR2 as ANQGSEA. This CDR3 contains 13 residues. V shed 1 base and J shed 6 bases, with 12 bases lying between them. The CDR3 nucleotides read TGCAGCGTTGAAGGGAGGCGATACGCTGAAGCTTTCTTT. Amino acids: CSVEGRRYAEAFF.

The chain uses TRBV2 and TRBJ1-2, with D possibly being TRBD1 (5 bases). V lost 8 bases, J lost 4 bases, and 14 bases lay in between. The CDR3 is 13 residues long. Germline V lookup: CDR1 SNHLY, CDR2 FYNNEI. Written as DNA, the CDR3 is TGTGCCAGCCGGGGGATCGTATTCTATGGCTACACCTTC. This codes for CASRGIVFYGYTF.

This clone was recorded only once. V gene TRBV6-2 or TRBV6-3 combines with J gene TRBJ1-1, with D unclear. The CDR3 has 13 amino acids. In germline, CDR1 is MNHEY, CDR2 SVGEGT. Trimming pared 5 bases from V and 4 bases from J, leaving 11 bases between. Here the CDR3 reads CASSPVRSTEAFF. In nucleotides, the CDR3 is TGTGCCAGCAGTCCAGTTCGTTCCACTGAAGCTTTCTTT.

The genes are TRBV6-5 and TRBJ2-6; D ambiguous. The germline gives CDR1 MNHEY, CDR2 SVGAGI. The CDR3 runs 14 residues. Between the trimmed V and J ends, which lost 5 bases and 0 bases, there was a span of 5 bases. CDR3 amino acids: CASSQDSGANVLTF. In DNA form, the CDR3 reads TGTGCCAGCAGTCAGGACTCTGGGGCCAACGTCCTGACTTTC.

The chain has TRBV5-6 and TRBJ1-3; 9 bases map to TRBD1. V shed 3 bases, J shed 3 bases, and the junction held 13 bases outside the gene matches. This CDR3 is built from 18 residues. Germline CDR1 and CDR2: SGHDT and YYEEEE. The CDR3 region is CASSSRTGALAVGNTIYF. The DNA of the CDR3 is TGTGCCAGCAGCTCAAGGACAGGGGCCCTCGCCGTTGGAAACACCATATATTTT.

The chain couples TRBV28 to TRBJ2-3, with no clear D. V dropped 6 bases and J dropped 4 bases, with 5 bases sitting between them. CDR3 length: 11 residues. Germline-derived CDR1 and CDR2 are MDHEN and SYDVKM. The CDR3 DNA sequence: TGTGCCAGCAGCCGAGCAGATACGCAGTATTTT. Translated, it gives CASSRADTQYF.

The rearrangement joins TRBV4-1 to TRBJ2-7; 8 bases map to TRBD2. The germline V gene has CDR1 MGHRA and CDR2 YSYEKL. The CDR3 contains 15 residues. Germline trimming cut 1 base from V and 4 bases from J; bases unmatched to any gene: 6. The CDR3 coding sequence is TGCGCCAGCAGCCAAGCGGTAGCGGGAACATACGAGCAGTACTTC. This gives the protein CASSQAVAGTYEQYF.

The rearrangement uses TRBV5-1 and TRBJ2-1, with a weak D call TRBD2 (6 bases). Between the trimmed V and J ends, which lost 0 bases and 3 bases, there was a span of 13 bases. The CDR3 totals 16 residues. Per germline, CDR1 SGHRS and CDR2 YFSETQ. CDR3 residues: CASSLALAAYYNEQFF. CDR3 sequence (DNA): TGCGCCAGCAGCTTGGCCTTAGCGGCCTACTACAATGAGCAGTTCTTC. Looking up the rest from reference TRBV5-1 and TRBJ2-1 gives the full variable domain: KAGVTQTPRYLIKTRGQQVTLSCSPISGHRSVSWYQQTPGQGLQFLFEYFSETQRNKGNFPGRFSGRQFSNSRSEMNVSTLELGDSALYLCASSLALAAYYNEQFFGPGTRLTVL.

In this sample, this clone turned up once. This chain connects TRBV2 to TRBJ1-6, with D possibly TRBD1 on 5 matching bases. Per the germline V gene, CDR1 is SNHLY and CDR2 is FYNNEI. This CDR3 region has 12 residues. V lost 6 bases, J lost 8 bases, and 8 bases lay in between. The CDR3 sequence is CASSLGDSPLHF. The CDR3 nucleotides read TGTGCCAGCAGCCTAGGGGATTCACCCCTCCACTTT.

Notes on this clone: One junction end does not reproduce the germline sequence, and a read error may be involved. The V gene is TRBV7-2, the J gene TRBJ2-7, with a tentative D call TRBD1 (5 bases). CDR3 length: 12 amino acids. Germline loops: CDR1 SGHTA, CDR2 FQGNSA. CDR3 protein: CASSPPAQGWHF. CDR3 DNA sequence: TGTGCCAGCAGCCCCCCCGCGCAGGGATGGCACTTC. Full variable domain (rest looked up from reference TRBV7-2 and TRBJ2-7): GAGVSQSPSNKVTEKGKDVELRCDPISGHTALYWYRQSLGQGLEFLIYFQGNSAPDKSGLPSDRFSAERTGGSVSTLTIQRTQQEDSAVYLCASSPPAQGWHFGPGTRLTVT.

The CDR3 spells CASSFGTVYYEQYF. The DNA of the CDR3 is TGTGCCAGTAGTTTCGGGACAGTTTACTACGAGCAGTACTTC. The chain employs TRBV19 and TRBJ2-7, with 7 bases lining up with TRBD1. Germline V gives CDR1 LNHDA, CDR2 SQIVND (reference sequence). V lost 5 bases and J lost 3; bases outside the gene matches: 7. The CDR3 covers 14 residues.

The chain joins TRBV5-1 to TRBJ2-2, with 11 bases identical to TRBD2. CDR1 and CDR2 (germline): SGHRS, YFSETQ. Germline trimming cut 4 bases from V and 3 bases from J; bases unmatched to any gene: 2. This CDR3 region has 15 residues. This chain's CDR3 is CASSLAGGYTGELFF. CDR3 nucleotides: TGCGCCAGCAGCCTAGCGGGAGGTTACACCGGGGAGCTGTTTTTT.

This chain uses TRBV5-8 with TRBJ1-6, with D tentatively TRBD1 (6 bases). The CDR3 spans 13 residues. Trimming stripped 3 bases from V and 6 bases from J, with 7 bases between. Germline CDR1 and CDR2: SGHTS and YDEGEE. CDR3 region: CASSSRGNSPLHF. The CDR3 region has the DNA TGTGCCAGCAGCTCCAGGGGTAATTCACCCCTCCACTTT.

The chain uses TRBV7-9 and TRBJ1-3; D uncertain. This CDR3 has 17 residues. Germline values: CDR1 SEHNR, CDR2 FQNEAQ (reference sequence). The germline V and J ends were trimmed by 5 bases and 1 base, with 18 bases remaining between them. For the CDR3, the DNA is TGTGCCAGCAGCGCCGATAGGCTGCGAGGGTCTGGAAACACCATATATTTT. It specifies CASSADRLRGSGNTIYF.